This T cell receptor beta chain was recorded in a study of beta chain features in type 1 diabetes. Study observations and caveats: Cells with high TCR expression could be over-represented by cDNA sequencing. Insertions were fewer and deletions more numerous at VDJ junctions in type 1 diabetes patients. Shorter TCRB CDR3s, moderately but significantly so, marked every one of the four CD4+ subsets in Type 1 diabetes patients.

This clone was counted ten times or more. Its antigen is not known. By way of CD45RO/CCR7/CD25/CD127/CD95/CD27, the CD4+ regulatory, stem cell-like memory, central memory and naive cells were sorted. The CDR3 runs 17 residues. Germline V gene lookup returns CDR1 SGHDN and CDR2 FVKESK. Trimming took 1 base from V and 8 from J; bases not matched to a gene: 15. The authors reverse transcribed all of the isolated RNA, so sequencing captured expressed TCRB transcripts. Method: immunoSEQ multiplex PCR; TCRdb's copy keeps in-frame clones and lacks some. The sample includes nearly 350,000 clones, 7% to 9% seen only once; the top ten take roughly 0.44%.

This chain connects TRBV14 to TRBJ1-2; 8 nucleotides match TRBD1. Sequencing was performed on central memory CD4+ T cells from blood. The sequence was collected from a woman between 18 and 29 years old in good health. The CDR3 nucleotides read TGTGCCAGCAGCCAAGCTCTTCACCCGTCACAGGGGGAGGGCTACACCTTC. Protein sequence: CASSQALHPSQGEGYTF.